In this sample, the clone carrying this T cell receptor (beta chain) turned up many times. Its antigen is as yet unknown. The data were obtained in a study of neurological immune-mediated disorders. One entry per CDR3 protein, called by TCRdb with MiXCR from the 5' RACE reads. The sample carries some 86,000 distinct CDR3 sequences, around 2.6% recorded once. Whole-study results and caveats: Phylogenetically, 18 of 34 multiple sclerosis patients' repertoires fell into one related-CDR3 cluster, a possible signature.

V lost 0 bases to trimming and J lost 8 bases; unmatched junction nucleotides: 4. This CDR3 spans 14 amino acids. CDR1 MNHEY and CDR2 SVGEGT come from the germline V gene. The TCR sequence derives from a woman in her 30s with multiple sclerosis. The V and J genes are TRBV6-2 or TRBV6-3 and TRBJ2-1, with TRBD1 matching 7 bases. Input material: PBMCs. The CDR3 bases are TGTGCCAGCAGTTACTCAGGGGGCTCGGATGAGCAGTTCTTC. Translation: CASSYSGGSDEQFF.